Each of the 15 T cell receptor beta chains below was sequenced from the same sample in a study of T cell responses to AZD1222 COVID-19 vaccine. Some clones are missing from TCRdb's copy, which holds only in-frame ones; the method was immunoSEQ multiplex PCR. In the table there are approximately 46,000 clones, around 90% of which are singletons. The sample consisted of peripheral blood, taken 28 days after the second AZD1222 dose. Receptors were obtained from an adult who received the AZD1222 COVID-19 vaccine.

J is TRBJ2-1 and V is TRBV20-1, with 9 bases identical to TRBD2. Germline trimming cut 3 bases from V and 10 bases from J; bases unmatched to any gene: 10. Germline V CDR1 and CDR2: DFQATT, SNEGSKA (reference sequence). This CDR3 has 14 amino acids. The DNA of the CDR3 is TGCAGTGCTAGTCTTGATAGCGGGAGTTCAGAGCAGTTCTTC. Encoded protein: CSASLDSGSSEQFF.

CDR3 sequence reads: CASSPERQGQAQYF. CDR3 sequence (DNA): TGTGCCAGCAGCCCAGAAAGACAGGGGCAGGCGCAGTATTTT. The rearrangement links TRBV7-2 to TRBJ2-3, with TRBD1 matching over 8 bases. The V gene's germline CDR1 is SGHTA and CDR2 FQGNSA. The CDR3 totals 14 residues. With V trimmed by 5 bases and J by 10 bases, 11 bases remained unmatched.

This clone has only one observation. The rearrangement joins TRBV6-5 to TRBJ2-2; 7 bases are a match to TRBD1. Germline loops: CDR1 MNHEY, CDR2 SVGAGI. The CDR3 loop spans 15 amino acids. V lost 4 bases and J lost 2; bases outside the gene matches: 4. Here the CDR3 reads CASSFGDRNTGELFF. In DNA form, the CDR3 reads TGTGCCAGCAGTTTTGGGGACAGAAACACCGGGGAGCTGTTTTTT.

The chain joins TRBV4-1 to TRBJ2-7, with D possibly TRBD2 on 7 matching bases. Germline CDR1 MGHRA, CDR2 YSYEKL. Trimming took off 0 bases at V and 5 bases at J, with 14 bases between the two ends. The CDR3 covers 15 residues. The CDR3 nucleotides read TGCGCCAGCAGCCAAGAGAAAACAGGGAGGGACGAGCAGTACTTC. It yields the protein CASSQEKTGRDEQYF.

The chain couples TRBV25-1 to TRBJ2-7; D gene unclear. This CDR3 region has 11 residues. Per germline, CDR1 MGHDK and CDR2 SYGVNS. The V and J ends lost 3 bases and 3 bases respectively, with 3 bases between them. CDR3 DNA sequence: TGTGCCAGCAGTGACAACTACGAGCAGTACTTC. This encodes CASSDNYEQYF.

This clone occurred a few times. The chain combines TRBV5-1 with TRBJ1-5; weak D call: TRBD1 (6 bases). Germline V lookup: CDR1 SGHRS, CDR2 YFSETQ. This CDR3 is 15 amino acids long. V dropped 2 bases and J dropped 7 bases, with 16 bases sitting between them. The CDR3 protein is CASSLGVGGYQPQHF. The CDR3 DNA reads TGCGCCAGCAGCTTAGGGGTTGGGGGCTACCAGCCCCAGCATTTT.

This chain links TRBV7-9 with TRBJ2-7; weak D call: TRBD1 (6 bases). CDR3 length: 17 amino acids. CDR1 and CDR2 (germline): SEHNR, FQNEAQ (reference sequence). The germline V and J ends were trimmed by 2 bases and 1 base, with 18 bases remaining between them. CDR3 residues: CASSLRLGAKRSYEQYF. CDR3 coding DNA: TGTGCCAGCAGCTTACGTCTGGGGGCAAAACGATCCTACGAGCAGTACTTC.

The V call is TRBV19, the J call TRBJ2-5, with 9 bases fitting TRBD2. The CDR3 has 16 residues. Per the germline V gene, CDR1 is LNHDA and CDR2 is SQIVND (reference sequence). V was clipped by 5 bases and J by 5 bases; unmatched bases: 12. CDR3 nucleotide sequence: TGTGCCAGTAGTGGACGCCTAGCGGGACGGGGGGAGACCCAGTACTTC. Amino acid sequence: CASSGRLAGRGETQYF.

This rearrangement joins TRBV5-1 to TRBJ2-5, with D perhaps being TRBD1 or TRBD2 (5 bases each). Between the trimmed V and J ends, which lost 8 bases and 1 base, there was a span of 15 bases. Germline V gene data show CDR1 as SGHRS and CDR2 as YFSETQ. This CDR3 has 14 residues. The CDR3 reads CASSSGTVQETQYF. The CDR3 coding sequence is TGCGCCAGTTCATCCGGGACGGTCCAAGAGACCCAGTACTTC.

The rearrangement uses TRBV10-2 and TRBJ1-2; D gene ambiguous. Trimming cost V 3 bases and J 5 bases, with 10 bases left between them. This CDR3 has 13 residues. CDR1 and CDR2 from the germline V gene are WSHSY and SAAADI. CDR3: CASSDPGTYGYTF. The CDR3 DNA follows: TGCGCCAGCAGTGATCCGGGAACATATGGCTACACCTTC.

The genes are TRBV9 and TRBJ2-7; possible D gene TRBD2, 5 bases. Germline V gene lookup returns CDR1 SGDLS and CDR2 YYNGEE. The CDR3 is 14 residues long. V was trimmed by 0 bases and J by 4 bases, leaving 11 bases between them. The CDR3 sequence: CASSVAPEGYEQYF. The CDR3 DNA sequence: TGTGCCAGCAGCGTAGCGCCAGAGGGTTACGAGCAGTACTTC.

V usage is TRBV24-1 and J usage is TRBJ2-5, with a tentative D call TRBD2 (6 bases). Trimming stripped 4 bases from V and 2 bases from J, with 13 bases between. The germline CDR1 and CDR2 sequences are KGHDR and SFDVKD. The CDR3 is 15 residues long. In DNA form, the CDR3 reads TGTGCCACCAGTGACAGGCGGGACCCTCAAGAGACCCAGTACTTC. Translated, it gives CATSDRRDPQETQYF.

The chain joins TRBV3-1 (or the pseudogene TRBV3-2) to TRBJ1-1; TRBD1 is a possible D gene (6 bases). Trimming stripped 1 base from V and 4 bases from J, with 13 bases between. Looked up from germline, CDR1 is LGHDT and CDR2 is YNNKEL (reference sequence). CDR3 size: 15 residues. Written as DNA, the CDR3 is TGTGCCAGCAGCCAAGCCCTGACCAGGGGCACTGAAGCTTTCTTT. It codes for CASSQALTRGTEAFF.

This chain joins TRBV18 and TRBJ1-1; the D is unclear. CDR1 KGHSH and CDR2 LQKENI come from the germline V gene. Trimming left V 1 base short and J 3 bases short, with 9 bases between. The CDR3 is made up of 14 amino acids. The CDR3 spells CASSPQVRDTEAFF. The CDR3 region has the DNA TGTGCCAGCTCACCACAAGTGAGGGACACTGAAGCTTTCTTT.

The chain carries TRBV2 and TRBJ2-5, with D unclear. Trimming removed 3 bases at V and 2 bases at J, with 7 bases between. Looked up from germline, CDR1 is SNHLY and CDR2 is FYNNEI. The CDR3 covers 13 residues. CDR3 residues: CASSEWQQETQYF. Written as DNA, the CDR3 is TGTGCCAGCAGTGAGTGGCAACAAGAGACCCAGTACTTC.